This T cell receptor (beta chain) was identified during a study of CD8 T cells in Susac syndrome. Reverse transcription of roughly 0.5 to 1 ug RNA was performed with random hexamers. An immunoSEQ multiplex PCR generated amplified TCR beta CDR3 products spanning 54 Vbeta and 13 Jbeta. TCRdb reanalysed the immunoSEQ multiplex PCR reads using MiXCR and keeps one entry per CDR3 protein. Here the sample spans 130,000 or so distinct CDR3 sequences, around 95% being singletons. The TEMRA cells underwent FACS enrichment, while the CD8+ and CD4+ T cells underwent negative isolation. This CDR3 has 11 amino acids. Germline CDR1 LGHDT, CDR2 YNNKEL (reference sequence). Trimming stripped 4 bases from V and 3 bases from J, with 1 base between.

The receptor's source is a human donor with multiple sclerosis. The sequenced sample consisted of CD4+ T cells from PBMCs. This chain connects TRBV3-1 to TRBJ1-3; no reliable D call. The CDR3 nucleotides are TGTGCCAGCAGCCGTGGAAACACCATATATTTT. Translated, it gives CASSRGNTIYF.